This is a list of T cell receptor beta chains from one sample in a study of shared T cell receptors in the human thymus. This table comes from immunoSEQ multiplex PCR, and its TCRdb copy is limited to in-frame clones, with some not included. The table lists 700,000 or so clones, approximately 85% of them singletons, with around 0.01% in the top ten. This same sample was also part of a study on human thymus T cells.

Specimen: thymocytes. These receptors came from a girl in the first two years of life with a congenital heart defect. Each CDR3 is given with its conserved first and last residue. Each record gives: clone size, D gene, V gene, J gene, CDR3 protein, CDR3 DNA. A D gene is named only where the DNA matches it firmly. Only part of the rows carry a size: once, few, many, or a class if the clone is expanded.

-	-	TRBV12-5	TRBJ1-4	CASAREGIGKLFF	TGTGCTAGTGCCCGGGAGGGAATTGGAAAACTGTTTTTT
few	-	TRBV4-3	TRBJ1-6	CASSQAKGEGQNSPLHF	TGCGCCAGCAGCCAAGCCAAAGGCGAGGGCCAAAATTCACCCCTCCACTTT
-	-	TRBV4-1	TRBJ1-5	CASSPLRTPNQPQHF	TGCGCCAGCAGCCCCCTTCGTACTCCCAATCAGCCCCAGCATTTT
-	-	TRBV10-1	TRBJ1-3	CASSDGRVPSLSGNTIYF	TGCGCCAGCAGTGATGGCAGGGTCCCCTCTCTCTCTGGAAACACCATATATTTT
-	-	TRBV5-1	TRBJ2-7	CASSLAHTRGEQYF	TGCGCCAGCAGCTTGGCCCATACGCGCGGGGAGCAGTACTTC
-	-	TRBV15	TRBJ1-6	CATSRANSPPLHF	TGTGCCACCAGCAGAGCCAATAGTCCACCCCTCCACTTT
-	TRBD1	TRBV28	TRBJ1-2	CASSRGTGNNYGYTF	TGTGCCAGCAGCCGGGGGACAGGGAACAACTATGGCTACACCTTC
-	-	TRBV30	TRBJ1-2	CAWTPPRSHYGYTF	TGTGCCTGGACTCCCCCCAGGTCACACTATGGCTACACCTTC
-	TRBD1	TRBV4-1	TRBJ1-6	CASSLQIQGLIGGYNSPLHF	TGCGCCAGCAGCCTACAGATACAGGGGTTAATTGGTGGCTATAATTCCCCCCTCCACTTT
-	TRBD1	TRBV10-3	TRBJ2-4	CAISSGTGNVGSKNIQYF	TGTGCCATCAGCTCCGGGACAGGGAATGTTGGATCCAAAAACATTCAGTACTTC
-	TRBD2	TRBV30	TRBJ2-2	CAWRPGGRTGELFF	TGTGCCTGGAGACCGGGGGGGCGGACCGGGGAGCTGTTTTTT
-	-	TRBV25-1	TRBJ1-1	CASSPPRPREDTEAFF	TGTGCCAGCAGCCCTCCTCGACCCCGTGAGGACACTGAAGCTTTCTTT
once	-	TRBV18	TRBJ1-2	CASSQGEEGYGYTF	TGTGCCAGCTCACAGGGGGAAGAGGGGTATGGCTACACCTTC
few	TRBD1	TRBV28	TRBJ1-5	CASSPPRTGSYQPQHF	TGTGCCAGCAGTCCCCCCCGGACAGGGAGTTATCAGCCCCAGCATTTT
-	-	TRBV11-2	TRBJ2-3	CASSLVARGKEDTQYF	TGTGCCAGCAGCTTAGTAGCGCGGGGAAAGGAAGATACGCAGTATTTT
-	-	TRBV7-2	TRBJ1-2	CASSFFMTGIGYTF	TGTGCCAGCAGCTTTTTCATGACGGGGATTGGGTACACCTTC
-	TRBD1	TRBV2	TRBJ1-2	CASIVVPTGGPSDYGYTF	TGTGCCAGCATCGTGGTGCCCACAGGGGGCCCCTCCGACTATGGCTACACCTTC
-	-	TRBV7-4	TRBJ1-2	CASSLLSTENDGYTF	TGTGCCAGCAGCTTATTATCCACAGAGAACGATGGCTACACCTTC
-	-	TRBV11-2	TRBJ2-2	CASRLEWRRPLNTGELFF	TGTGCCAGCAGACTAGAGTGGCGCAGACCATTAAACACCGGGGAGCTGTTTTTT
-	TRBD2	TRBV5-4	TRBJ2-3	CASSFPGLARPDTQYF	TGTGCCAGCAGCTTTCCGGGACTAGCGAGGCCAGATACGCAGTATTTT
once	TRBD1	TRBV4-1	TRBJ1-6	CASSQTDKQGKDSPLHF	TGCGCCAGCAGTCAGACAGATAAACAGGGGAAGGATTCACCCCTCCACTTT
-	-	TRBV4-1	TRBJ1-2	CASSSHLVRGSDYGYTF	TGCGCCAGCAGCTCACATCTTGTTAGGGGCTCGGACTATGGCTACACCTTC
once	TRBD2	TRBV18	TRBJ2-5	CASSPPARSGGSETQYF	TGTGCCAGCTCACCACCTGCCCGAAGCGGGGGCTCAGAGACCCAGTACTTC
-	-	TRBV14	TRBJ2-7	CASSQVTYEQYF	TGTGCCAGCAGCCAAGTTACCTACGAGCAGTACTTC
-	TRBD1	TRBV7-2	TRBJ1-5	CASSQGQGSQPQHF	TGTGCCAGCAGCCAAGGACAGGGTAGTCAGCCCCAGCATTTT
-	TRBD2	TRBV15	TRBJ2-7	CATSGRQDAGGSSYEQYF	TGTGCCACCAGCGGAAGACAGGACGCGGGGGGAAGCTCCTACGAGCAGTACTTC
-	-	TRBV6-1	TRBJ2-7	CASSSREGRQYF	TGTGCCAGCAGTTCGCGAGAGGGAAGGCAGTACTTC
-	-	TRBV19	TRBJ1-5	CASSPRFLGNQPQHF	TGTGCCAGTAGTCCCAGATTTTTGGGCAATCAGCCCCAGCATTTT
-	TRBD1	TRBV7-2	TRBJ2-7	CASSLRTGGPYEQYF	TGTGCCAGCAGCCTTCGGACAGGGGGCCCCTACGAGCAGTACTTC
-	-	TRBV2	TRBJ1-1	CATEKIGTPPMNTEAFF	TGTGCCACCGAGAAGATCGGGACACCGCCAATGAACACTGAAGCTTTCTTT
-	TRBD1	TRBV7-9	TRBJ1-2	CASSRPPQGGGYTF	TGTGCCAGCAGCCGCCCCCCACAGGGGGGTGGCTACACCTTC
-	-	TRBV30	TRBJ2-2	CAWTPQGGELFF	TGTGCCTGGACACCCCAGGGGGGGGAGCTGTTTTTT
-	TRBD1	TRBV27	TRBJ2-3	CASSSRGDRTGERYF	TGTGCCAGCAGTTCCCGGGGGGATAGGACAGGGGAGAGGTATTTT
-	TRBD1	TRBV6-1	TRBJ1-5	CASSEFRTGQGWGNQPQHF	TGTGCCAGCAGTGAATTTCGGACGGGACAGGGTTGGGGCAATCAGCCCCAGCATTTT
-	-	TRBV28	TRBJ2-5	CASSLGPGWVESETQYF	TGTGCCAGCAGTTTGGGTCCAGGGTGGGTGGAATCAGAGACCCAGTACTTC
-	-	TRBV4-1	TRBJ1-6	CASSHARWGQMYNSPLHF	TGCGCCAGCAGCCACGCAAGATGGGGGCAGATGTATAATTCACCCCTCCACTTT
few	TRBD2	TRBV2	TRBJ2-5	CASSGTSAPLPQETQYF	TGTGCCAGCAGTGGGACTAGCGCGCCTTTACCACAAGAGACCCAGTACTTC
-	-	TRBV5-5	TRBJ1-3	CASSREQGAGNTIYF	TGTGCCAGCAGCCGTGAACAGGGCGCTGGAAACACCATATATTTT
-	TRBD1	TRBV27	TRBJ1-5	CASSSTGKRGQPQHF	TGTGCCAGCAGTTCGACAGGGAAGAGGGGTCAGCCCCAGCATTTT
-	TRBD1	TRBV10-3	TRBJ1-6	CAIRGQGSYNSPLHF	TGTGCCATCAGAGGACAGGGCTCCTATAATTCACCCCTCCACTTT
-	TRBD1	TRBV6-5	TRBJ1-2	CASSSGQDSSYTF	TGTGCCAGCAGTTCCGGACAGGATAGCAGCTACACCTTC